These T cell receptor beta chains were read from a single sample in a study of cytomegalovirus exposure and HLA in healthy donors. Method: immunoSEQ multiplex PCR; TCRdb's copy keeps in-frame clones and lacks some. Of 200,000 to 250,000 clones listed, around four fifths are singletons. Sequencing was performed on PBMCs. The receptors originated from a woman under 40 in good health and CMV-seropositive. The CDR3 runs from the conserved cysteine through the conserved F or W. A D gene is named only where the DNA matches it firmly. Rows give clone size only sometimes, using once, few, many, or a class for an expanded clone.

clone_size,v_call,d_call,j_call,cdr3_nt,cdr3_aa
NA,TRBV5-1,NA,TRBJ2-7,TGCGCCAGCACCCCCGAAAGCGGGCCTTACGAGCAGTACTTC,CASTPESGPYEQYF
NA,TRBV18,NA,TRBJ2-7,TGTGCCAGCTCACCACCTAGAGTAAACGAGCAGTACTTC,CASSPPRVNEQYF
NA,TRBV9,TRBD2,TRBJ2-7,TGTGCCAGCAGCTCAAGACTAGCGGGAGATAGCTACGAGCAGTACTTC,CASSSRLAGDSYEQYF
NA,TRBV2,NA,TRBJ1-2,TGTGCCAGCAGTCAGCAAACACAGGGAGGCTATGGCTACACCTTC,CASSQQTQGGYGYTF
NA,TRBV6-5,NA,TRBJ2-7,TGTGCCAGCAGTTCACCTATGAGCTCCTACGAGCAGTACTTC,CASSSPMSSYEQYF
NA,TRBV10-3,NA,TRBJ2-7,TGTGCCATCAGTGAGCGGGATCCCTACGAGCAGTACTTC,CAISERDPYEQYF
NA,TRBV10-1,NA,TRBJ2-2,TGCGCCAGCAGTGAGTTGCAGAACACCGGGGAGCTGTTTTTT,CASSELQNTGELFF
NA,TRBV13,NA,TRBJ2-4,TGTGCCAGCAGCTTGGGCGGATCCAAAAACATTCAGTACTTC,CASSLGGSKNIQYF
NA,TRBV9,NA,TRBJ1-5,TGTGCCAGCAGCCGGGGTCGTAATCAGCCCCAGCATTTT,CASSRGRNQPQHF
NA,TRBV5-6,NA,TRBJ2-7,TGTGCCAGCAGCTTGGCCCCGGGACCGATCTACGAGCAGTACTTC,CASSLAPGPIYEQYF
NA,TRBV5-6,NA,TRBJ1-5,TGTGCCAGCAGCGTGACAGGACAGCCCCAGCATTTT,CASSVTGQPQHF
NA,TRBV5-6,NA,TRBJ1-2,TGTGCCAGCAGCTTATTGGGGACGGACTATGGCTACACCTTC,CASSLLGTDYGYTF
NA,TRBV25-1,NA,TRBJ1-5,TGTGCCAGCAGTGAAACTTGGAGCGGGAACAATCAGCCCCAGCATTTT,CASSETWSGNNQPQHF
NA,TRBV19,TRBD1,TRBJ2-7,TGTGCCAGTAGTAGGACAGGGAAAGGGGGAGCGTACGAGCAGTACTTC,CASSRTGKGGAYEQYF
NA,TRBV6-5,NA,TRBJ1-5,TGTGCCAGCAGTTACTCGGGGGACCCCCTCAGTCAGCCCCAGCATTTT,CASSYSGDPLSQPQHF
few,TRBV7-3,NA,TRBJ1-1,TGTGCCAGCAGCTTAACGTCCAGAAACACTGAAGCTTTCTTT,CASSLTSRNTEAFF
NA,TRBV10-3,NA,TRBJ2-5,TGTGCCATCACCAACGACCAAGAGACCCAGTACTTC,CAITNDQETQYF
NA,TRBV29-1,TRBD1,TRBJ2-7,TGCAGCGTACTAGGACAGGGATCTTTGGACGAGCAGTACTTC,CSVLGQGSLDEQYF
NA,TRBV14,TRBD1,TRBJ2-3,TGTGCCAGCAGCTTGACAGGGTTCGGTACAGATACGCAGTATTTT,CASSLTGFGTDTQYF
NA,TRBV5-7,NA,TRBJ2-7,TGTGCCAGCAGCTTGGAGGCGGAGCCCTTGGGCGAGCAGTACTTC,CASSLEAEPLGEQYF
NA,TRBV2,TRBD1,TRBJ1-1,TGTGCCAGCAGTGTCACAGGGGGCTGGACTGAAGCTTTCTTT,CASSVTGGWTEAFF
NA,TRBV7-9,NA,TRBJ1-2,TGTGCCAGCAGCTCCACTGCGCACCTCTATGGCTACACCTTC,CASSSTAHLYGYTF
NA,TRBV5-1,TRBD1,TRBJ1-4,TGCGCCAGCAGCTTGTTTGGGACAGGAGCTGCAACTAATGAAAAACTGTTTTTT,CASSLFGTGAATNEKLFF
NA,TRBV27,NA,TRBJ1-3,TGTGCCAGCAGTTTATCGGGAGCCTCTGGAAACACCATATATTTT,CASSLSGASGNTIYF
NA,TRBV6-6,TRBD2,TRBJ2-1,TGTGCCAGCAGTTACTCTACTAGCGGGGACAATGAGCAGTTCTTC,CASSYSTSGDNEQFF